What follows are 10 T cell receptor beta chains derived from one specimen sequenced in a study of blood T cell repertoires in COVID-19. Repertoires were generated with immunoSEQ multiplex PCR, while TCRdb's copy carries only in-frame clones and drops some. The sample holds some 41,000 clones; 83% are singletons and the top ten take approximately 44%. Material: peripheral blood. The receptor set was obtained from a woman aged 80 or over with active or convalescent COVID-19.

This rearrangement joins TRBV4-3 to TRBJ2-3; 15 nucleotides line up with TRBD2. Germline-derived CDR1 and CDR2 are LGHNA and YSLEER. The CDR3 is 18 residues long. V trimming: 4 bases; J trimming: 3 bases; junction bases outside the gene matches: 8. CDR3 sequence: CASSRGLAGGGRTDTQYF. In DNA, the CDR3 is TGCGCCAGCAGCCGGGGACTAGCGGGAGGCGGTAGAACAGATACGCAGTATTTT.

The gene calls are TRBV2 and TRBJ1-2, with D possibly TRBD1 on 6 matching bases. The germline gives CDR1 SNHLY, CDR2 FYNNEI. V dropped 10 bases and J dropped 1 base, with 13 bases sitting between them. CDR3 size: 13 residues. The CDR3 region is CATSTQGNYGYTF. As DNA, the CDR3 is TGTGCCACATCGACACAGGGTAACTATGGCTACACCTTC. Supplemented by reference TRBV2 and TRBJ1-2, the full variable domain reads EPEVTQTPSHQVTQMGQEVILRCVPISNHLYFYWYRQILGQKVEFLVSFYNNEISEKSEIFDDQFSVERPDGSNFTLKIRSTKLEDSAMYFCATSTQGNYGYTFGSGTRLTVV.

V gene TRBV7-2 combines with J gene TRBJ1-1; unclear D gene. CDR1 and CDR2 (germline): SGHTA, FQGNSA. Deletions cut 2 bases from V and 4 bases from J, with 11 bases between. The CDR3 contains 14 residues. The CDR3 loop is CASSLRSMATEAFF. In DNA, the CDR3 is TGTGCCAGCAGCTTAAGGAGCATGGCCACTGAAGCTTTCTTT.

The CDR3 here is CASRRLAGETNTGELFF. The CDR3 region has the DNA TGTGCCAGTAGGCGGCTAGCGGGAGAGACGAACACCGGGGAGCTGTTTTTT. This chain uses TRBV19 with TRBJ2-2; 10 bases align to TRBD2. CDR1 and CDR2 (germline): LNHDA, SQIVND (reference sequence). Trimming at V came to 6 bases and at J to 0 bases, leaving 7 bases not matched to a gene. CDR3 size: 17 residues.

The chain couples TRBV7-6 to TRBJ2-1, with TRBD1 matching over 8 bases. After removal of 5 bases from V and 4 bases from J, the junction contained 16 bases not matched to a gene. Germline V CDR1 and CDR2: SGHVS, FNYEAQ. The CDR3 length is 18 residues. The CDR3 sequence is CASSKGTGVDPKYNEQFF. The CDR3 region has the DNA TGTGCCAGCAGCAAAGGGACAGGTGTTGATCCCAAATACAATGAGCAGTTCTTC.

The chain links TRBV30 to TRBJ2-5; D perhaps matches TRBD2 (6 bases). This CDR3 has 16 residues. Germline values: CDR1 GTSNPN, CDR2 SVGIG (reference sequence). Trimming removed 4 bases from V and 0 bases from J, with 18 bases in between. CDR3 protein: CAWMPIKRVNQETQYF. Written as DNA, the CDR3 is TGTGCCTGGATGCCCATCAAGCGGGTAAACCAAGAGACCCAGTACTTC.

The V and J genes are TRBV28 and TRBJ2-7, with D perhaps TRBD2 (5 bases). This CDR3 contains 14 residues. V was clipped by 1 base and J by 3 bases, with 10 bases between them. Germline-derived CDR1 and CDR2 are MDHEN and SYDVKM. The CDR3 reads CASSLYRGSYEQYF. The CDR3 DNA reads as TGTGCCAGCAGTTTATACCGAGGGAGCTACGAGCAGTACTTC.

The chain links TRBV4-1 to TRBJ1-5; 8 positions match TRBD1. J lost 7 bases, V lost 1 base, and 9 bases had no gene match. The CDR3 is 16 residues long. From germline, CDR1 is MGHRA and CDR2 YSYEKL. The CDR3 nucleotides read TGCGCCAGCAGCCAAGGGACAGGGAGTGGGAACCAGCCCCAGCATTTT. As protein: CASSQGTGSGNQPQHF.

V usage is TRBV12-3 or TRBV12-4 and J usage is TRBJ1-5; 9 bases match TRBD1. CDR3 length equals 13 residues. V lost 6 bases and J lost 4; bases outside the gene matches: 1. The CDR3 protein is CASRTGGNQPQHF. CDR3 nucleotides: TGTGCCAGCAGGACAGGGGGAAATCAGCCCCAGCATTTT.

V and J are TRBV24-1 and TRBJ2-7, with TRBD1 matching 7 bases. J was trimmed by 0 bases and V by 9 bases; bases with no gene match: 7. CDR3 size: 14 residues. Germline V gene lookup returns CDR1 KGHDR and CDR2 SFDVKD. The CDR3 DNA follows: TGTGCCACCTCCGGGACAGAGAGCTCCTACGAGCAGTACTTC. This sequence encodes CATSGTESSYEQYF.